A selection of T cell receptor beta chains follows, all from one sample in a study of OX40 agonist ivuxolimab in advanced cancers. Clones were read by immunoSEQ multiplex PCR, and TCRdb kept only the in-frame ones, dropping some. This table holds roughly 82,000 clones, about 90% found once. Sample: CD4+ or CD8+ T cells sorted from blood, taken in a trial of the OX40 agonist ivuxolimab. The receptors shown here come from an adult with an advanced solid tumor such as melanoma, head and neck, liver or kidney cancer. Each CDR3 is given without its conserved first and last residue.

J: TRBJ1-4; V: TRBV25-1; CDR3: ASSDSVTNEKLF
J: TRBJ1-5; V: TRBV7-9; CDR3: ASSLGTGSVVQPQH
J: TRBJ2-5; V: TRBV12-5; CDR3: ASGPGLALQETQY
J: TRBJ2-2; V: TRBV5-1; CDR3: ASKGGINTGELF
J: TRBJ1-5; V: TRBV6-5; CDR3: ASSRRPSQPQH
J: TRBJ2-3; V: TRBV10-1; CDR3: ASSADTGTQY
J: TRBJ2-4; V: TRBV14; CDR3: ASSRGGSTSNIQY
J: TRBJ2-3; V: TRBV7-2; CDR3: ASSSNTDTQY
J: TRBJ2-1; V: TRBV15; CDR3: ATFRGASRQF
J: TRBJ2-1; V: TRBV28; CDR3: ASSSLAGSSYNEQF
J: TRBJ1-6; V: TRBV6-1; CDR3: ASSDTARGNSPLH
J: TRBJ1-1; V: TRBV5-6; CDR3: ASSLVSLGEAF
J: TRBJ2-1; V: TRBV11-1; CDR3: ASSRTGNYNEQF
J: TRBJ1-1; V: TRBV19; CDR3: ASSMGTGRNTEAF
J: TRBJ2-4; V: TRBV28; CDR3: ASSLRGKNIQY
J: TRBJ1-1; V: TRBV2; CDR3: ASSATGGTEAF
J: TRBJ2-1; V: TRBV2; CDR3: ASSGPSGGLSPYNEQF
J: TRBJ2-7; V: TRBV6-1; CDR3: ASSEMSLGEQY
J: TRBJ1-1; V: TRBV15; CDR3: ATSRERSREIAEAF
J: TRBJ2-2; V: TRBV9; CDR3: ASSGGRQGWTNTGELF
J: TRBJ1-6; V: TRBV7-2; CDR3: ASSLNQDSGSYNSPLH
J: TRBJ1-1; V: TRBV11-3; CDR3: ASSSGQGGNTEAF
J: TRBJ1-2; V: TRBV6-6; CDR3: ASSYQGDYGYT
J: TRBJ2-7; V: TRBV19; CDR3: ASSIGTGTYEQY
J: TRBJ2-3; V: TRBV2; CDR3: ASGLDRGTDTQY
J: TRBJ2-3; V: TRBV28; CDR3: ASTPGAGGGTDTQY
J: TRBJ1-2; V: TRBV2; CDR3: ANSPDFNYGYT
J: TRBJ1-5; V: TRBV5-5; CDR3: ASSLASGYQPQH
J: TRBJ2-7; V: TRBV2; CDR3: ASNAPDSGVERH
J: TRBJ2-7; V: TRBV7-8; CDR3: ATRQGGYEQY
J: TRBJ2-1; V: TRBV7-7; CDR3: ACGTSGNNEQF
J: TRBJ1-2; V: TRBV5-1; CDR3: ASSFTTGNYGYT
J: TRBJ1-5; V: TRBV5-1; CDR3: ASSAGTGDQPQH
J: TRBJ2-7; V: TRBV28; CDR3: ASSQYPGEQY
J: TRBJ1-3; V: TRBV28; CDR3: ASSLLHSGNTIY
J: TRBJ2-6; V: TRBV2; CDR3: ASSELLLGGRGSGANVLT
J: TRBJ1-6; V: TRBV7-9; CDR3: ASSLERVGAYNSPLH
J: TRBJ2-5; V: TRBV6-1; CDR3: ASSAWGVQETQY
J: TRBJ2-5; V: TRBV29-1; CDR3: SAPRASGPQETQY
J: TRBJ1-6; V: TRBV10-3; CDR3: AISEGPYYNSPLH
J: TRBJ2-4; V: TRBV9; CDR3: ASSPTLNWPLNIQY